This TCR beta chain appears in the sequencing data of a study of T cell responses to AZD1222 COVID-19 vaccine. Study details: Second-dose intervals near 4 or 12 weeks were combined. The study's findings and limits: Repertoire sampling happened only post peak T cell response. Clonal diversity was possibly underestimated, and the donors were mostly white British, with more females. Reports indicate that nearly half of spike-specific TCRs are directed at unmutated variant regions.

The method was immunoSEQ multiplex PCR; TCRdb's version includes in-frame clones alone and lacks a portion of them. This sample yields about 100,000 clones, of which 90% are seen a single time; 1% to 1.5% belongs to the top ten. A note on this clone: Its specificity is not known.

The CDR3 loop spans 16 amino acids. V lost 2 bases to trimming and J lost 0 bases, with 12 bases between them. The V gene's germline CDR1 is MNHNS and CDR2 SASEGT. Sequenced material: peripheral blood, taken on day 0 of AZD1222 vaccination. This receptor was obtained from an adult in good health. V usage is TRBV6-1 and J usage is TRBJ2-3; the D gene is possibly TRBD1 (5 bases). The CDR3 loop is CASSELARVSTDTQYF. CDR3 coding DNA: TGTGCCAGCAGTGAACTTGCCAGGGTTAGCACAGATACGCAGTATTTT.